This T cell receptor (beta chain) is from a study of shared clonotypes between healthy human individuals. A note on this clone: The antigen is unknown.

Clones were sequenced by immunoSEQ multiplex PCR, and TCRdb holds only the in-frame ones, with some missing. Of some 2.1 million clones in the sample, less than 95% were seen once. Study-wide findings and caveats: The sampled material consisted only of blood, and tissue repertoires are likely to differ. Donor scarcity curtailed the genetic and exposure-history diversity represented herein. With a handful of donors compared, roughly 5% of naive CD4 clonotypes were shared. Naive subsets, compared against memory subsets, generally had larger estimated richness values.

Germline loops: CDR1 SGDLS, CDR2 YYNGEE. Trimming removed 6 bases at V and 4 bases at J, with 13 bases between. The CDR3 is 13 residues long. Naive CD8 cells were CD45RO-negative, positively selected for CCR7, excluding terminally differentiated effector memory CD45RA+ cells. The V call is TRBV9, the J call TRBJ2-5; possible D gene TRBD2, 6 bases. The source material was naive CD8+ T cells sorted from blood. This clonotype was sampled from a man aged 18 to 29 in good health. CDR3 loop: CASNENSGETQYF. In DNA, the CDR3 is TGTGCCAGCAACGAAAATAGCGGAGAGACCCAGTACTTC.